Listed below are T cell receptor beta chains from one sample, sequenced in a study of shared clonotypes between healthy human individuals. Profiling relied on immunoSEQ multiplex PCR, and the TCRdb table lists in-frame clones only, not all of them. The data contain around 700,000 clones, roughly 70% of them singletons. Input material: memory CD4+ T cells sorted from blood. The receptors shown here come from a woman in her twenties or thirties in good health. The CDR3 runs from the conserved cysteine through the conserved F or W.

j_gene: TRBJ2-3
v_gene: TRBV28
CDR3aa: CASSFRTSVWDTQYF

j_gene: TRBJ2-1
v_gene: TRBV2
CDR3aa: CASSEQQRSYNEQFF

j_gene: TRBJ2-5
v_gene: TRBV10-3
CDR3aa: CAISESISGSLETQYF

j_gene: TRBJ1-1
v_gene: TRBV21-1
CDR3aa: CARPTARRNTEAFF

j_gene: TRBJ1-4
v_gene: TRBV5-5
CDR3aa: CASSLDNEKLFF

j_gene: TRBJ2-1
v_gene: TRBV7-9
CDR3aa: CASSFPPFF

j_gene: TRBJ2-7
v_gene: TRBV18
CDR3aa: CASSPQEGTLYEQYF

j_gene: TRBJ2-1
v_gene: TRBV27
CDR3aa: CASSLSILFSGRDNEQFF

j_gene: TRBJ2-7
v_gene: TRBV6-5
CDR3aa: CASSYGALREQYF

j_gene: TRBJ2-7
v_gene: TRBV19
CDR3aa: CASSIRGGPGQGGSEQYF

j_gene: TRBJ2-2
v_gene: TRBV5-1
CDR3aa: CASSLEPGMYTGELFF

j_gene: TRBJ2-3
v_gene: TRBV7-6
CDR3aa: CASSQSASSTDTQYF

j_gene: TRBJ1-1
v_gene: TRBV5-1
CDR3aa: CASSLEDRNMNTEAFF

j_gene: TRBJ2-5
v_gene: TRBV29-1
CDR3aa: CSVAPRVQETQYF

j_gene: TRBJ1-1
v_gene: TRBV30
CDR3aa: CAWKQGRRTEAFF

j_gene: TRBJ2-7
v_gene: TRBV29-1
CDR3aa: CSAVGGNEQYF

j_gene: TRBJ2-7
v_gene: TRBV25-1
CDR3aa: CASSGTRVAGGWYEQYF

j_gene: TRBJ1-1
v_gene: TRBV29-1
CDR3aa: CSVQTGTVYTEAFF

j_gene: TRBJ2-1
v_gene: TRBV19
CDR3aa: CASISSTSNEQFF

j_gene: TRBJ2-7
v_gene: TRBV5-6
CDR3aa: CASSLREGLDEQYF

j_gene: TRBJ2-3
v_gene: TRBV28
CDR3aa: CASSLTGADTQYF

j_gene: TRBJ1-2
v_gene: TRBV11-2
CDR3aa: CASSLGPQKAGYTF

j_gene: TRBJ2-1
v_gene: TRBV27
CDR3aa: CASRREREGYNEQFF

j_gene: TRBJ1-5
v_gene: TRBV7-2
CDR3aa: CASSQSALTDQPQHF

j_gene: TRBJ1-1
v_gene: TRBV7-2
CDR3aa: CASSLRTGGWGTEAFF

j_gene: TRBJ2-3
v_gene: TRBV27
CDR3aa: CATGRLEYTDTQYF

j_gene: TRBJ2-3
v_gene: TRBV28
CDR3aa: CASSLNKQGQVPTDTQYF

j_gene: TRBJ2-7
v_gene: TRBV6-1
CDR3aa: CASSEGGLNYEQYF

j_gene: TRBJ2-7
v_gene: TRBV30
CDR3aa: CAWSGGRARVYEQYF